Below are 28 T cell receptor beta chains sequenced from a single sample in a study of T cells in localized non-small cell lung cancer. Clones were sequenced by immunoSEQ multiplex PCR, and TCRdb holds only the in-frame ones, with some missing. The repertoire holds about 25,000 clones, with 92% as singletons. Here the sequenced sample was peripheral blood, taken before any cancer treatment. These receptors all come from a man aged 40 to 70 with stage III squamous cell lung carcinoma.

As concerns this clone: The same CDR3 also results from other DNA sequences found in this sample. CDR3 nucleotide sequence: TGTGCCAGCAGCTTAGACGGCAACTATGGCTACACCTTC. Residues: CASSLDGNYGYTF. The gene calls are TRBV7-3 and TRBJ1-2; D remains ambiguous. Trimming left V 2 bases short and J 2 bases short, with 6 bases between. The V gene's germline CDR1 is SGHTA and CDR2 FQGTGA. There are 13 residues in the CDR3.

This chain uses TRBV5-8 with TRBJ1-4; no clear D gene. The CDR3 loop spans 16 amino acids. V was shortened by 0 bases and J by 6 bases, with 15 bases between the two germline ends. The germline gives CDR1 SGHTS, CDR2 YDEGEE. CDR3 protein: CASSLASRGGDEKLFF. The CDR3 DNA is TGTGCCAGCAGCTTGGCGTCGCGTGGAGGCGATGAAAAACTGTTTTTT.

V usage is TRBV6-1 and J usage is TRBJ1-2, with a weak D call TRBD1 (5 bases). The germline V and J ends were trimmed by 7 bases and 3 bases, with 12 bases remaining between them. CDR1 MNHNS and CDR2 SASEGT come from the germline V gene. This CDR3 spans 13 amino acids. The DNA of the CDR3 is TGTGCCAGCAATTGGCGGGACTACTATGGCTACACCTTC. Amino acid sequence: CASNWRDYYGYTF.

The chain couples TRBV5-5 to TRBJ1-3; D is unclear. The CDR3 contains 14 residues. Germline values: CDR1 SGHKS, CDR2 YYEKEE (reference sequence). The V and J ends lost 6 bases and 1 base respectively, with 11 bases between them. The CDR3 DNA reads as TGTGCCAGCATCCCACTCAATTCTGGAAACACCATATATTTT. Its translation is CASIPLNSGNTIYF.

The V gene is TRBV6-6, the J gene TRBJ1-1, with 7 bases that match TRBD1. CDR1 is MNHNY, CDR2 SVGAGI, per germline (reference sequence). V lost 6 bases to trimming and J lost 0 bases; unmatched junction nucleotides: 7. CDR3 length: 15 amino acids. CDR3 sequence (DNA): TGTGCCAGCAGCCCACGGACAGGACTGAACACTGAAGCTTTCTTT. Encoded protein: CASSPRTGLNTEAFF.

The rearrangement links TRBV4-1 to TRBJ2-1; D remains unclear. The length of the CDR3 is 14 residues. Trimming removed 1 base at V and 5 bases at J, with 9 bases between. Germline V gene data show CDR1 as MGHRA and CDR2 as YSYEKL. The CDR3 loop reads CASSQGYRDNEQFF. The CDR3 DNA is TGCGCCAGCAGCCAAGGGTACCGGGACAATGAGCAGTTCTTC.

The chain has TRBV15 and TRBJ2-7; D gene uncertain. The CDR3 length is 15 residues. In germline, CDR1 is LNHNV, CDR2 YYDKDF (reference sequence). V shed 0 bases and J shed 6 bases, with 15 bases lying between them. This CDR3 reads CATSRDAKGTGEQYF. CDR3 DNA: TGTGCCACCAGCAGAGATGCAAAGGGTACGGGCGAGCAGTACTTC.

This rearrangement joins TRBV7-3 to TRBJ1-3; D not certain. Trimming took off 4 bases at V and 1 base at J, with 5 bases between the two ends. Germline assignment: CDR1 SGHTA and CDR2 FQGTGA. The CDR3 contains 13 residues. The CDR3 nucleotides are TGTGCCAGCAGCTCCCAATCTGGAAACACCATATATTTT. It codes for CASSSQSGNTIYF. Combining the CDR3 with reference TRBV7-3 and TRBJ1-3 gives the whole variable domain GAGVSQTPSNKVTEKGKYVELRCDPISGHTALYWYRQSLGQGPEFLIYFQGTGAADDSGLPNDRFFAVRPEGSVSTLKIQRTERGDSAVYLCASSSQSGNTIYFGEGSWLTVV.

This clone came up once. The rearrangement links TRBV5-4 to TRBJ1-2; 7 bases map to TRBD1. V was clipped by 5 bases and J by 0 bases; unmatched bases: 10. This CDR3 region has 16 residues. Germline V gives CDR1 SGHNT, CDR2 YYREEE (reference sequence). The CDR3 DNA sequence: TGTGCCAGCAGTCGTGACAGGGATGGGGCTAACTATGGCTACACCTTC. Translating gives CASSRDRDGANYGYTF.

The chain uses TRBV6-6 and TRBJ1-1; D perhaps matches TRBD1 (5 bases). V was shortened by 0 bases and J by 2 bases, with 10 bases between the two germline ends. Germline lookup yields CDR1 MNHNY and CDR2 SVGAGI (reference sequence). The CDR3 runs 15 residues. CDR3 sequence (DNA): TGTGCCAGCAGTTACTCGGCAGGGATTAACACTGAAGCTTTCTTT. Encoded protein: CASSYSAGINTEAFF.

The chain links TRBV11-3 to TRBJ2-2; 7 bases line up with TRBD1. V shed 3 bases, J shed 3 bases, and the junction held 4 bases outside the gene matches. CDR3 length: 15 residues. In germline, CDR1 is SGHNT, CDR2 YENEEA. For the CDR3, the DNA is TGTGCCAGCAGCTTCGACAGGGCGGACACCGGGGAGCTGTTTTTT. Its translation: CASSFDRADTGELFF.

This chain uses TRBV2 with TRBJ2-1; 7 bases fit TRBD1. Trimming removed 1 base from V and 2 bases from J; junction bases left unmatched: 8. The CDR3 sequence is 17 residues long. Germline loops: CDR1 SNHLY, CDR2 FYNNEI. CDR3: CASSEGPSTGPYNEQFF. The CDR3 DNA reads TGTGCCAGCAGTGAAGGCCCCTCGACAGGGCCCTACAATGAGCAGTTCTTC.

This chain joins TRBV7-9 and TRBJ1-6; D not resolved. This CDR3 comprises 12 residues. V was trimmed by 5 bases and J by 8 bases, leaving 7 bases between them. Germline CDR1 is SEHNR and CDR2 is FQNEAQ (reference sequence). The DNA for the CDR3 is TGTGCCAGCAGCGCAGCAGATTCACCCCTCCACTTT. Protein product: CASSAADSPLHF.

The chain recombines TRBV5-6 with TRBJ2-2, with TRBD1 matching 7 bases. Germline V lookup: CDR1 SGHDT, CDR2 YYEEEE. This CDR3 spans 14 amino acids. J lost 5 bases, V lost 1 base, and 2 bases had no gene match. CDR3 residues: CASSLRQGTGELFF. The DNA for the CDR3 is TGTGCCAGCAGCTTGCGACAGGGAACCGGGGAGCTGTTTTTT.

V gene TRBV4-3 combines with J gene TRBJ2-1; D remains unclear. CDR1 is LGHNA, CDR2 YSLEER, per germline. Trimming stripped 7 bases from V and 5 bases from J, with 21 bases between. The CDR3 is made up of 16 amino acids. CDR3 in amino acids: CASMGRVCPYNNEQFF. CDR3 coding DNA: TGCGCCAGCATGGGTAGGGTCTGCCCGTACAACAATGAGCAGTTCTTC.

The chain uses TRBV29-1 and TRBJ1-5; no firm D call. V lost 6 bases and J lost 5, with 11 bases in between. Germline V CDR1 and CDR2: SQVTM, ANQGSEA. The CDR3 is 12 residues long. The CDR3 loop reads CSVKYRDQPQHF. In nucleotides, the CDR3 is TGCAGCGTGAAGTACCGGGATCAGCCCCAGCATTTT.

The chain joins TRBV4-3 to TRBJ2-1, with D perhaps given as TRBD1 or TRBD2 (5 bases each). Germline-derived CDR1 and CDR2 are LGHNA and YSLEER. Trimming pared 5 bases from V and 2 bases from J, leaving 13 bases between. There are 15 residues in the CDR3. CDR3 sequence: CASSGGRGPYNEQFF. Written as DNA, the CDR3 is TGCGCCAGCAGCGGGGGACGGGGCCCCTACAATGAGCAGTTCTTC.

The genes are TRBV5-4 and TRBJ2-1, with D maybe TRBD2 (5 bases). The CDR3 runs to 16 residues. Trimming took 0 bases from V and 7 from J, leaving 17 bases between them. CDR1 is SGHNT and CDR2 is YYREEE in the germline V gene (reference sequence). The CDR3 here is CASSLARSGVRNEQFF. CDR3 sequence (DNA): TGTGCCAGCAGCTTGGCTCGCTCCGGGGTCAGGAATGAGCAGTTCTTC.

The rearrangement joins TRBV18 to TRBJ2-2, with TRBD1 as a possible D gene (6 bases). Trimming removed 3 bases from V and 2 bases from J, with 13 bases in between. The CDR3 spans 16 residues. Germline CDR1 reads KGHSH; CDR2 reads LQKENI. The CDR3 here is CASSPGQGLNTGELFF. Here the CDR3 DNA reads TGTGCCAGCTCACCTGGGCAGGGGCTTAACACCGGGGAGCTGTTTTTT.

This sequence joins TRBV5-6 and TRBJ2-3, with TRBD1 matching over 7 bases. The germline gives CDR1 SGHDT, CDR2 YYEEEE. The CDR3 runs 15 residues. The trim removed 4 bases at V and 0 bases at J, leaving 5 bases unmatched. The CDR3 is CASSRQGYSTDTQYF. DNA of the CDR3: TGTGCCAGCAGCCGACAGGGCTACAGCACAGATACGCAGTATTTT.

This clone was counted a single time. The CDR3 sequence is CASSPDTDYGYTF. CDR3 bases: TGTGCCAGCAGTCCCGACACCGACTATGGCTACACCTTC. The chain employs TRBV28 and TRBJ1-2, with no clear D. The V end lost 5 bases, the J end lost 3 bases, and 10 bases lay between the germline ends. The CDR3 totals 13 residues. Germline values: CDR1 MDHEN, CDR2 SYDVKM.

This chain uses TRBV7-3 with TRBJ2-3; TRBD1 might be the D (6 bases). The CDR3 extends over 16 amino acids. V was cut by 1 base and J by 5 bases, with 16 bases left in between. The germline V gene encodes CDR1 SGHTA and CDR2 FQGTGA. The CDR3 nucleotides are TGTGCCAGCAGCTTAAGTGGTACAGGGTACGGAGATACGCAGTATTTT. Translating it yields CASSLSGTGYGDTQYF.

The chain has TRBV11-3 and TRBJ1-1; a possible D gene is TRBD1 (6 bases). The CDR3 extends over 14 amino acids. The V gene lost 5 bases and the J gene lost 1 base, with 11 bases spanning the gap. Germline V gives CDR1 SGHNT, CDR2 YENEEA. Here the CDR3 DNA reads TGTGCCAGCAGCGGCGGGGGGCCGAACACTGAAGCTTTCTTT. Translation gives CASSGGGPNTEAFF.

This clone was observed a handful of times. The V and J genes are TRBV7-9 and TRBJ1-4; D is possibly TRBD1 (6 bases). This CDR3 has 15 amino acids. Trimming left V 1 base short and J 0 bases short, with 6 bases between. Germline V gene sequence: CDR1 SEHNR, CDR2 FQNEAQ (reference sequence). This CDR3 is CASSLGTATNEKLFF. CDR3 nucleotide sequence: TGTGCCAGCAGCTTAGGGACAGCAACTAATGAAAAACTGTTTTTT.

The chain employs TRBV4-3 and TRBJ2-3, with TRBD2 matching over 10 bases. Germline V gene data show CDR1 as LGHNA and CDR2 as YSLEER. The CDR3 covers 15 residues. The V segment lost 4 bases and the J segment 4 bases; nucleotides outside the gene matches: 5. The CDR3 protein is CASSRLAGAADTQYF. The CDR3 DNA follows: TGCGCCAGCAGCCGGCTAGCGGGAGCGGCAGATACGCAGTATTTT.

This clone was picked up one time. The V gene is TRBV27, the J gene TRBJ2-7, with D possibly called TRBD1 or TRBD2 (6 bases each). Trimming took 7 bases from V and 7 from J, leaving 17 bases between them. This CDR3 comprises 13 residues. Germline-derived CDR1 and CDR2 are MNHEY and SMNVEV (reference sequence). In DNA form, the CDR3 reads TGTGCCAGCAATACAGCGCAGGGGAGGGAGCAGTACTTC. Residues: CASNTAQGREQYF.

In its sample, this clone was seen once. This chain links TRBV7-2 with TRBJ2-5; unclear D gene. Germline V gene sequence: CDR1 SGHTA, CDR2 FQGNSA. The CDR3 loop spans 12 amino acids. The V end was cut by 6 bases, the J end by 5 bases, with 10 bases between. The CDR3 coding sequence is TGTGCCAGCAGTCTATCCGGGGAGACCCAGTACTTC. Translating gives CASSLSGETQYF.

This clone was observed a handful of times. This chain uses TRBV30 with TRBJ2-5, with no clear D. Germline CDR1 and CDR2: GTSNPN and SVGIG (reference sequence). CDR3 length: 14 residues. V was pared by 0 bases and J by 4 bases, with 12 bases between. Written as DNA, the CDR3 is TGTGCCTGGAGTGTTGGTGGATCGACAGAGACCCAGTACTTC. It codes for CAWSVGGSTETQYF. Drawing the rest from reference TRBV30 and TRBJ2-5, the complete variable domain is SQTIHQWPATLVQPVGSPLSLECTVEGTSNPNLYWYRQAAGRGLQLLFYSVGIGQISSEVPQNLSASRPQDRQFILSSKKLLLSDSGFYLCAWSVGGSTETQYFGPGTRLLVL.